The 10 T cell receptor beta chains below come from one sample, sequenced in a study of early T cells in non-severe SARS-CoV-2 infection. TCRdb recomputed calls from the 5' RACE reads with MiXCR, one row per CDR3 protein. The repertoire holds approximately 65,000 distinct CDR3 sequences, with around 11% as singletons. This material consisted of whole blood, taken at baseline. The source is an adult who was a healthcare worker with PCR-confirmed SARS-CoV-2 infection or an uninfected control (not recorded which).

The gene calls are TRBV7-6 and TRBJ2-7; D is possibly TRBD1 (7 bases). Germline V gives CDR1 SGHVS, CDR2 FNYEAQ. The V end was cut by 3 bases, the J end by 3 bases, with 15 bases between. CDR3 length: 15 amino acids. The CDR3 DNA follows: TGTGCCAGCAGCTTTGGAAGACAGGGACTCTACGAGCAGTACTTC. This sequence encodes CASSFGRQGLYEQYF.

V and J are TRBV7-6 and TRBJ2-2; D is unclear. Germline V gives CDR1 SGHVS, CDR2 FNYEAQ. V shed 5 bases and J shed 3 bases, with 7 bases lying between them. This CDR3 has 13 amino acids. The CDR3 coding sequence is TGTGCCAGCAGCATTTTAGACACCGGGGAGCTGTTTTTT. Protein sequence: CASSILDTGELFF.

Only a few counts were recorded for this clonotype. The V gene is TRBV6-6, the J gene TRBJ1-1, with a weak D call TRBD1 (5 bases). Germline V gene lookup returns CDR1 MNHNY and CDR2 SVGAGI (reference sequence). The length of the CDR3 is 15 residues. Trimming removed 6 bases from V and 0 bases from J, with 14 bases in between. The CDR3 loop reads CASSNQIQVNTEAFF. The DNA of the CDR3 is TGTGCCAGCAGCAACCAGATACAGGTGAACACTGAAGCTTTCTTT.

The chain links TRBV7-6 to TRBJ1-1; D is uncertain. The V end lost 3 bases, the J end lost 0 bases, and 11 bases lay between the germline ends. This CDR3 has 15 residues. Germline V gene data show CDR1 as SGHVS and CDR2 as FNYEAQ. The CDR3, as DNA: TGTGCCAGCAGCTTTTTAACAGACTTGAACACTGAAGCTTTCTTT. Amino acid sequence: CASSFLTDLNTEAFF.

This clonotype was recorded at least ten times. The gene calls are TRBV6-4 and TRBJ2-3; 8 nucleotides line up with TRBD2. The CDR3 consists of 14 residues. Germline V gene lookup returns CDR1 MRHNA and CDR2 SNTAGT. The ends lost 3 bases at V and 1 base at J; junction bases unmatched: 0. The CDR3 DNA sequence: TGTGCCAGCAGTGAGCGGGGGGGCACAGATACGCAGTATTTT. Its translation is CASSERGGTDTQYF.

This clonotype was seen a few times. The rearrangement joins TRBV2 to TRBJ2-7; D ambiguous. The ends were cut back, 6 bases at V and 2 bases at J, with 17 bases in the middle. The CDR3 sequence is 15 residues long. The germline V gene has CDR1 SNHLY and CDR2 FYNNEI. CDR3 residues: CASSTKSKPTYEQYF. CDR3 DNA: TGTGCCAGCAGCACGAAGTCAAAACCTACCTACGAGCAGTACTTC.

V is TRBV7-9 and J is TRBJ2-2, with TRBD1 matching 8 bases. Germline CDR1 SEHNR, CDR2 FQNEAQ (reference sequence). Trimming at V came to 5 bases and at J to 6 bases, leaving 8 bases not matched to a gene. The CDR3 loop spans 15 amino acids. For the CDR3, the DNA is TGTGCCAGCAGCCCGGACAGGGTGTCCGCCGGGGAGCTGTTTTTT. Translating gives CASSPDRVSAGELFF.

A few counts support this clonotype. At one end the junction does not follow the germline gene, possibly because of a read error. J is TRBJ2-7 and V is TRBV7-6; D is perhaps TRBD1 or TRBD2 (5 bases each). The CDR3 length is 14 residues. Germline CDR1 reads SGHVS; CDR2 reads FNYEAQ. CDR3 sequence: CVSSRDGFSYEQYF. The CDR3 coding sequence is TGTGTCAGCAGCCGGGACGGATTCTCCTACGAGCAGTACTTC.

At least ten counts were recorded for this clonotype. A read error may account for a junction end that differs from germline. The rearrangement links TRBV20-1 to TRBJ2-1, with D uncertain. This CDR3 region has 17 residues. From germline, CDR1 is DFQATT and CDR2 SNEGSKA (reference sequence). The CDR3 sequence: CSARIYSAGLSYSEQFF. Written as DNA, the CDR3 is TGCAGTGCTAGGATCTACTCCGCCGGGTTGTCCTACAGTGAGCAGTTCTTC.

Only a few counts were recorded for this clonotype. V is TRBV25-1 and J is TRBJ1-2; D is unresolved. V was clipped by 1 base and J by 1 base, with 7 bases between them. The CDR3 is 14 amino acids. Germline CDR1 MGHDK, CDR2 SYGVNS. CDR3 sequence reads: CASSESGDNYGYTF. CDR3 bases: TGTGCCAGCAGTGAATCGGGCGATAACTATGGCTACACCTTC.